One and the same sample provided the 13 T cell receptor beta chains below, sequenced in a study of cytomegalovirus exposure and HLA in healthy donors. PCR amplification relied on 60 Vbeta primers (plus 13 Jbeta primers). TCRdb's table, derived via immunoSEQ multiplex PCR, lists solely in-frame clones and lacks some. The profile covers about 130,000 clones, with roughly four fifths appearing a single time and under 6% taken by the ten largest. The sequencing input was PBMCs. These receptors all stem from a woman aged 40-49 years in good health and CMV-seropositive.

V usage is TRBV2 and J usage is TRBJ1-2; D is perhaps TRBD1 (5 bases). CDR1 is SNHLY and CDR2 is FYNNEI in the germline V gene. V was pared by 4 bases and J by 6 bases, with 18 bases between. The CDR3 length is 15 residues. CDR3 DNA sequence: TGTGCCAGCAGTGCAGGGTTCGGAGGAGGGGATGGCTACACCTTC. This sequence encodes CASSAGFGGGDGYTF.

This chain connects TRBV28 to TRBJ1-1; the match to TRBD1 covers 9 bases. V shed 0 bases and J 2 bases; nucleotides not matched to a gene: 1. This CDR3 is built from 15 residues. CDR1 is MDHEN, CDR2 SYDVKM, per germline. CDR3 sequence reads: CASSLWTGGNTEAFF. The DNA of the CDR3 is TGTGCCAGCAGTTTATGGACAGGGGGAAACACTGAAGCTTTCTTT.

The chain links TRBV13 to TRBJ2-4, with 9 bases matching TRBD2. V shed 6 bases, J shed 2 bases, and the junction held 8 bases outside the gene matches. The CDR3 runs to 16 residues. The germline V gene has CDR1 PRHDT and CDR2 FYEKMQ (reference sequence). The CDR3 reads CASSSNSGSSKNIQYF. The DNA for the CDR3 is TGTGCCAGCAGTTCCAATAGCGGGAGTTCCAAAAACATTCAGTACTTC.

This chain uses TRBV27 with TRBJ2-4; tentatively, D is TRBD1 (6 bases). The V gene lost 6 bases and the J gene lost 1 base, with 10 bases spanning the gap. The CDR3 loop spans 14 amino acids. In germline, CDR1 is MNHEY, CDR2 SMNVEV (reference sequence). The CDR3 nucleotides are TGTGCCAGCAGCAAAGACAGGGCCAAAAACATTCAGTACTTC. Translation: CASSKDRAKNIQYF.

The chain has TRBV13 and TRBJ2-3; D call uncertain. V shed 2 bases and J shed 4 bases, with 4 bases lying between them. Germline V gives CDR1 PRHDT, CDR2 FYEKMQ (reference sequence). This CDR3 has 12 residues. The CDR3 DNA reads TGTGCCAGCAGCTTATTCGCAGATACGCAGTATTTT. Translating it yields CASSLFADTQYF.

This chain links TRBV7-2 with TRBJ2-7; 8 nucleotides align to TRBD2. The CDR3 has 15 residues. CDR1 is SGHTA, CDR2 FQGNSA, per germline. V was clipped by 5 bases and J by 0 bases; unmatched bases: 6. CDR3 loop: CASSRRGGPSYEQYF. Here the CDR3 DNA reads TGTGCCAGCAGCCGTCGGGGGGGCCCCTCCTACGAGCAGTACTTC.

The V call is TRBV30, the J call TRBJ1-5; 8 positions agree with TRBD1. The CDR3 consists of 15 residues. V dropped 2 bases and J dropped 6; count of bases not matched to a gene: 9. Germline CDR1 reads GTSNPN; CDR2 reads SVGIG (reference sequence). Here the CDR3 reads CAWSQSPGGVQPQHF. The CDR3 nucleotides read TGTGCCTGGAGTCAATCCCCAGGGGGCGTTCAGCCCCAGCATTTT.

The rearrangement uses TRBV12-5 and TRBJ2-1; TRBD2 is a possible D gene (5 bases). Trimming took off 3 bases at V and 5 bases at J, with 8 bases between the two ends. Germline assignment: CDR1 LGHNT and CDR2 FRNRAP. The length of the CDR3 is 13 residues. CDR3 region: CASGLGGDNEQFF. As DNA, the CDR3 is TGTGCTAGTGGTTTAGGAGGAGACAATGAGCAGTTCTTC.

The chain carries TRBV7-7 and TRBJ2-3; TRBD2 aligns across 8 bases. CDR1 is SSHAT, CDR2 FNYEAQ, per germline (reference sequence). CDR3 length: 15 amino acids. Unmatched junction bases numbered 14, after V lost 11 bases and J lost 4 bases. The CDR3 DNA follows: TGTGCCCTAACGGAAGCGGGGGTGAGCCCAGATACGCAGTATTTT. Protein: CALTEAGVSPDTQYF.

This clone has more than one count but fewer than ten. A junction boundary mismatches the germline segment, possibly from a read error. The gene calls are TRBV28 and TRBJ2-1; TRBD2 agrees at 12 bases. CDR1 is MDHEN, CDR2 SYDVKM, per germline. The CDR3 loop spans 11 amino acids. Here the CDR3 reads CASSTRLAGVF. The CDR3 nucleotides read TGTGCCAGCAGTACCAGACTAGCGGGAGTCTTC.

A single count supports this clone. This chain links TRBV5-1 with TRBJ2-5; D possibly corresponds to TRBD2 (6 bases). CDR3 length: 12 amino acids. V was pared by 2 bases and J by 6 bases, with 8 bases between. Germline CDR1 reads SGHRS; CDR2 reads YFSETQ. DNA of the CDR3: TGCGCCAGCAGCTTCGGGGGACAGACCCAGTACTTC. The encoded protein is CASSFGGQTQYF.

This clone occurred a few times. The V gene is TRBV4-3, the J gene TRBJ2-1, with a weak D call TRBD1 (5 bases). Per the germline V gene, CDR1 is LGHNA and CDR2 is YSLEER. Trimming cost V 1 base and J 10 bases, with 11 bases left between them. The CDR3 loop spans 13 amino acids. CDR3 DNA sequence: TGCGCCAGCAGCCAAGTAGGCAGGGAAGAGCAGTTCTTC. This sequence encodes CASSQVGREEQFF.

The V call is TRBV7-6, the J call TRBJ2-2; 7 bases line up with TRBD2. The CDR3 consists of 17 residues. Looked up from germline, CDR1 is SGHVS and CDR2 is FNYEAQ. Germline trimming cut 0 bases from V and 7 bases from J; bases unmatched to any gene: 11. CDR3 protein: CASSLAPTGGGNGELFF. CDR3 nucleotides: TGTGCCAGCAGCTTAGCCCCGACGGGGGGAGGAAACGGGGAGCTGTTTTTT.